The rows below give T cell receptor beta chains drawn from one sample of a study of early T cells in non-severe SARS-CoV-2 infection. TCRdb analysed the 5' RACE reads with MiXCR anew, one entry per CDR3 protein. The sample carries about 71,000 distinct CDR3 sequences, roughly 15% recorded once. Sequencing used whole blood, obtained at baseline. The receptors shown here come from an adult who was a healthcare worker with PCR-confirmed SARS-CoV-2 infection or an uninfected control (not recorded which). The CDR3 runs from the conserved cysteine through the conserved F or W. Fields, in order: D gene, J gene, clone size, V gene, CDR3 DNA, CDR3 protein. The D gene is left open where the match is weak. A clone size is listed for some rows: how often the clone was seen (once, few, many), or a class if it is expanded.

- TRBJ2-2 - TRBV9 TGTGCCAGCAGCTTCGGACCGAACACCGGGGAGCTGTTTTTT CASSFGPNTGELFF
TRBD1 TRBJ1-1 few TRBV27 TGTGCCAGCAGTCCCCTCGACAGGGGTAGTGGCACTGAAGCTTTCTTT CASSPLDRGSGTEAFF
- TRBJ1-5 - TRBV19 TGTGCCACCAGGGGTGGGGATCAGCCCCAGCATTTT CATRGGDQPQHF
- TRBJ2-5 - TRBV30 TGTGCCTGGAGTGTAAAATGGGGGCAGATCGGAGAGACCCAGTACTTC CAWSVKWGQIGETQYF
- TRBJ2-7 many TRBV3-1 TGTGCCAGCAGCCAATTTAACGGGGCCTACGAGCAGTACTTC CASSQFNGAYEQYF
TRBD1 TRBJ2-7 - TRBV19 TGTGCCACTCGGGACAGAGGGACCTACGAGCAGTACTTC CATRDRGTYEQYF
- TRBJ2-3 many TRBV25-1 TGTGCCAGCAGTGCCTATGCGCAGGACAACACAGATACGCAGTATTTT CASSAYAQDNTDTQYF
- TRBJ1-1 few TRBV19 TGTGCCAGTAGTACCCCGGGACGGAGGAACACTGAAGCTTTCTTT CASSTPGRRNTEAFF
TRBD2 TRBJ2-1 - TRBV9 TGTGCCAGCAGCGGACCGAGACTAGCGGTCTACAATGAGCAGTTCTTC CASSGPRLAVYNEQFF
TRBD1 TRBJ2-2 - TRBV7-9 TGTGCCAGCAGCTCCCACAGGGGCAACACCGGGGAGCTGTTTTTT CASSSHRGNTGELFF
TRBD2 TRBJ2-1 - TRBV7-9 TGTGCCAGCAGCTTAGGCGGACTAGCGGGACCCCTGTACAATGAGCAGTTCTTC CASSLGGLAGPLYNEQFF
TRBD2 TRBJ2-2 many TRBV24-1 TGTGCCACCAGTGATCCAGCGGGAGGCGCCGGGGAGCTGTTTTTT CATSDPAGGAGELFF
- TRBJ1-1 many TRBV29-1 TGCAGCGTTTTATATTTTGGCACTGAAGCTTTCTTT CSVLYFGTEAFF
- TRBJ1-1 - TRBV27 TGTGCCAGCAGTTGGGACTCGAACACTGAAGCTTTCTTT CASSWDSNTEAFF
TRBD2 TRBJ2-3 - TRBV2 TGTGCCAGCAGTCTTCCGGGACTAGCGGGAGCGGCAGATACGCAGTATTTT CASSLPGLAGAADTQYF
TRBD2 TRBJ2-5 - TRBV5-1 TGCGCCAGCAGACCTTCTAGCGGGATCCCAGAGACCCAGTACTTC CASRPSSGIPETQYF
TRBD1 TRBJ1-3 few TRBV28 TGTGCCAGCAGTTCGACAGGGGTAGGGTCTGGAAACACCATATATTTT CASSSTGVGSGNTIYF
- TRBJ1-1 - TRBV29-1 TGCAGCGTCGCCAGGGAGTGGAACACTGAAGCTTTCTTT CSVAREWNTEAFF
TRBD1 TRBJ1-1 - TRBV28 TGTGCCAGCAGTCCTGGACAGGGCAAGATGAACACTGAAGCTTTCTTT CASSPGQGKMNTEAFF
- TRBJ2-5 - TRBV24-1 TGTGCCACCAGCGGCCAGGAGGGATCGTACCAAGAGACCCAGTACTTC CATSGQEGSYQETQYF
TRBD2 TRBJ2-7 few TRBV20-1 TGCAGTGCTACTAGCGGGAAGGACTACGAGCAGTACTTC CSATSGKDYEQYF
- TRBJ2-3 - TRBV29-1 TGCAGCTCCAACACAGATACGCAGTATTTT CSSNTDTQYF